Listed here is a single T cell receptor beta chain. Its antigen is currently unknown. This record comes from a study of T cell repertoires in cytomegalovirus infection. Study-wide results and limits: Using cumulative public TCR beta family frequency, the authors identified those who carried CMV together with the relevant HLA.

TCRdb re-derived calls from the reads in MiXCR, one entry per CDR3 protein. The sample comprises about 700,000 distinct CDR3 sequences, roughly 33% of which are singletons, and 18% rests with the top ten. The CDR3 contains 14 residues. Trimming took 2 bases from V and 5 from J, leaving 13 bases between them. Germline V lookup: CDR1 SGHNT, CDR2 YYREEE (reference sequence). The clonotype was recovered from a human donor in good health (CMV status not recorded). Some clones in this sample may be carry-over from other donors' samples. J is TRBJ1-1 and V is TRBV5-4; D remains unclear. The source was cultured PBMCs, collected from culture after CMV antigen stimulation. The CDR3 DNA reads TGTGCCAGCAGCTTTTCTGCGTTCGGTACTGAAGCTTTCTTT. It encodes CASSFSAFGTEAFF.